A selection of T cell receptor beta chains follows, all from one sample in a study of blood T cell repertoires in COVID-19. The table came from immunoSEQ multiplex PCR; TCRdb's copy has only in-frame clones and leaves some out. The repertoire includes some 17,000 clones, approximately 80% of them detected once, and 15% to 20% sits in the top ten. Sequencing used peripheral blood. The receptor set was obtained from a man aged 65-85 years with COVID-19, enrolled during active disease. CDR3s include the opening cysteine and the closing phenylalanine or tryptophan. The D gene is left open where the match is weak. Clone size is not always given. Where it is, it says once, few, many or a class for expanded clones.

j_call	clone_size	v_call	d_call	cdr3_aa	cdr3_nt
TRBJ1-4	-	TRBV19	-	CASSVGTPLFF	TGTGCCAGTAGTGTCGGGACTCCTCTGTTTTTT
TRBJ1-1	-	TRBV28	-	CASSLSGGNTEAFF	TGTGCCAGCAGTTTAAGCGGTGGGAACACTGAAGCTTTCTTT
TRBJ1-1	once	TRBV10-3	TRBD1	CAISATGDMNTEAFF	TGTGCCATCAGTGCAACAGGGGATATGAACACTGAAGCTTTCTTT
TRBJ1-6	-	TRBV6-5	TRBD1	CASSSGGEGNSPLHF	TGTGCCAGCAGTTCAGGGGGAGAGGGTAATTCACCCCTCCACTTT
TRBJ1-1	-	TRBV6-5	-	CASSPGENTEAFF	TGTGCCAGCAGTCCGGGGGAGAACACTGAAGCTTTCTTT
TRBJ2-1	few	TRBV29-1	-	CSVIDKDSYNEQFF	TGCAGCGTTATCGACAAGGACTCCTACAATGAGCAGTTCTTC
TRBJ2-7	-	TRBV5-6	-	CASSLGGSSYEQYF	TGTGCCAGCAGCTTGGGTGGCAGCTCCTACGAGCAGTACTTC
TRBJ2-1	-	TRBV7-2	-	CASSLDGASYNEQFF	TGTGCCAGCAGCTTAGATGGGGCTTCCTACAATGAGCAGTTCTTC
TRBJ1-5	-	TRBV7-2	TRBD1	CASSLTGDQPQHF	TGTGCCAGCAGCTTAACAGGGGATCAGCCCCAGCATTTT
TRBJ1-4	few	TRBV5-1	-	CASSPDSTNEKLFF	TGCGCCAGCAGCCCGGACAGTACTAATGAAAAACTGTTTTTT
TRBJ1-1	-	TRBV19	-	CASSILNTEAFF	TGTGCCAGTAGTATTCTCAACACTGAAGCTTTCTTT
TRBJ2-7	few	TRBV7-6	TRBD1	CASSQQTGLVGEQYF	TGTGCCAGCAGCCAGCAGACAGGGTTAGTGGGCGAGCAGTACTTC
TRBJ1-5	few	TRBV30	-	CAWSSRGNQPQHF	TGTGCCTGGAGCAGTAGGGGGAATCAGCCCCAGCATTTT
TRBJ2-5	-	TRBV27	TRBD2	CASKGLAAPETQYF	TGTGCCAGCAAGGGACTAGCGGCTCCAGAGACCCAGTACTTC
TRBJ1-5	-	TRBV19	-	CASSIGGRQPQHF	TGTGCCAGTAGTATAGGAGGGAGACAGCCCCAGCATTTT
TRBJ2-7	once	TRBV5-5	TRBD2	CASSFHGLAGDSYEQYF	TGTGCCAGCAGCTTCCACGGACTAGCGGGAGACTCCTACGAGCAGTACTTC
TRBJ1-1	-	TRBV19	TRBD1	CASSIRTGNTEAFF	TGTGCCAGTAGTATCCGGACAGGGAACACTGAAGCTTTCTTT
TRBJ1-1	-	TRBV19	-	CASSMLQGLEAFF	TGTGCCAGTAGTATGCTACAGGGCCTTGAAGCTTTCTTT
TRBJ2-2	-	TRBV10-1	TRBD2	CASRRTSGTSSGELFF	TGCGCCAGCAGACGGACTAGCGGGACCTCTTCCGGGGAGCTGTTTTTT
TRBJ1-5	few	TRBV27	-	CASSPGLSNQPQHF	TGTGCCAGCAGCCCAGGGCTTTCCAATCAGCCCCAGCATTTT
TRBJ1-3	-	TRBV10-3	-	CAISETATGYGNTIYF	TGTGCCATCAGTGAGACCGCCACAGGGTATGGAAACACCATATATTTT
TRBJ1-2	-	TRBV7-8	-	CASSQSRQAGYTF	TGTGCCAGCAGCCAATCCCGGCAGGCTGGCTACACCTTC